Sequencing of this T cell receptor (beta chain) was carried out in a study of CD4+ T cells in melanoma. Assay used: immunoSEQ multiplex PCR; TCRdb lists only in-frame clones, some missing. This table holds about 21,000 clones, about four fifths found once. The germline CDR1 and CDR2 sequences are SGHKS and YYEKEE (reference sequence). V shed 0 bases and J shed 0 bases, with 9 bases lying between them. The CDR3 length is 15 residues. The sequence was collected from a human donor with melanoma. The rearrangement uses TRBV5-5 and TRBJ1-2; D unresolved. Sequences were obtained from cells from a culture (not recorded whether cultured in vitro). The CDR3 sequence: CASSLVPEANYGYTF. CDR3 in DNA: TGTGCCAGCAGCTTGGTTCCGGAGGCTAACTATGGCTACACCTTC.